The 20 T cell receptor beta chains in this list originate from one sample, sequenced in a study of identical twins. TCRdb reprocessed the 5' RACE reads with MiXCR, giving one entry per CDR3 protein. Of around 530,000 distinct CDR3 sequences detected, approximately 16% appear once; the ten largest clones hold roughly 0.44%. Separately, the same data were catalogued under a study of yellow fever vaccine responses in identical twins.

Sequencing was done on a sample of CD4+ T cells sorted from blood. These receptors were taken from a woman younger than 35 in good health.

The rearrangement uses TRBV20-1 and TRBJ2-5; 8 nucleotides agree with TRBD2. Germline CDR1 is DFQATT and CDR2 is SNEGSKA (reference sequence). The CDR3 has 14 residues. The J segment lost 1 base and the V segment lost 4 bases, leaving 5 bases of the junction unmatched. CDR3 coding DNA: TGCAGTGCTACTTTAGCGGGGATCCAAGAGACCCAGTACTTC. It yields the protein CSATLAGIQETQYF.

CDR3: CASSSDRVLLAYGYTF. In DNA form, the CDR3 reads TGTGCCAGCAGTTCGGACAGGGTCTTGTTGGCCTATGGCTACACCTTC. The chain carries TRBV28 and TRBJ1-2, with 8 bases lining up with TRBD1. The CDR3 totals 16 residues. Germline lookup yields CDR1 MDHEN and CDR2 SYDVKM. V trimming: 4 bases; J trimming: 4 bases; junction bases outside the gene matches: 11.

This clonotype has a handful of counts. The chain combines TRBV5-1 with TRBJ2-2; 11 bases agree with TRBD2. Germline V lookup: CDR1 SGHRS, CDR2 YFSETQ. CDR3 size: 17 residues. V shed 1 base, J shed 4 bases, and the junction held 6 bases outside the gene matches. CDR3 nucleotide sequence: TGCGCCAGCAGCTTGACTAGCGGGGGACTGGGCACCGGGGAGCTGTTTTTT. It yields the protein CASSLTSGGLGTGELFF. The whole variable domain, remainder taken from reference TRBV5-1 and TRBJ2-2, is KAGVTQTPRYLIKTRGQQVTLSCSPISGHRSVSWYQQTPGQGLQFLFEYFSETQRNKGNFPGRFSGRQFSNSRSEMNVSTLELGDSALYLCASSLTSGGLGTGELFFGEGSRLTVL.

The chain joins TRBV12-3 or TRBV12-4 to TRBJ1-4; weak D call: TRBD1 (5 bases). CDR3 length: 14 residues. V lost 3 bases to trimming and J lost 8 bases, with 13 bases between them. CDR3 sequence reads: CASSLRGGREKLFF. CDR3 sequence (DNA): TGTGCCAGCAGTTTGAGGGGTGGTAGAGAAAAACTGTTTTTT.

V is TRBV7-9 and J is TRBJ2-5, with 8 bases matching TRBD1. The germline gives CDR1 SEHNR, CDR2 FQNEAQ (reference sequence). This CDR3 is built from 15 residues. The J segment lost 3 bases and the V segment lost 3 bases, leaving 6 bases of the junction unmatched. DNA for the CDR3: TGTGCCAGCAGCTTTGGACAGGGTGAAAAAGAGACCCAGTACTTC. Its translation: CASSFGQGEKETQYF.

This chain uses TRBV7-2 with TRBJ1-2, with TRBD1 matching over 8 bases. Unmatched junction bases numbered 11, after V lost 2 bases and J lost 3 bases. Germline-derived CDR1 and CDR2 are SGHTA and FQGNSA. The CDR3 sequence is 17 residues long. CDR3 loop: CASSLRAGGDWDYGYTF. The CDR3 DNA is TGTGCCAGCAGCTTAAGGGCAGGGGGCGATTGGGACTATGGCTACACCTTC.

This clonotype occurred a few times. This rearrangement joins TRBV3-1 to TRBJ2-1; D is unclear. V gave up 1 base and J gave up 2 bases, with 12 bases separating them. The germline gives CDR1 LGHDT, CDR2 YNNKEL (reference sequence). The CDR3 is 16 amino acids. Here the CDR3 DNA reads TGTGCCAGCAGCCAAGTTCCAGCGATGGCCTACAATGAGCAGTTCTTC. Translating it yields CASSQVPAMAYNEQFF.

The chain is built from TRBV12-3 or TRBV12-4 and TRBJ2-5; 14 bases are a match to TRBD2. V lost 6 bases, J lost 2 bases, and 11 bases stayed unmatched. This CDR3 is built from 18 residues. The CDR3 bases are TGTGCCAGCAGGGGGCAGGGACTAGCGGGAGAAGGACAAGAGACCCAGTACTTC. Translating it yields CASRGQGLAGEGQETQYF.

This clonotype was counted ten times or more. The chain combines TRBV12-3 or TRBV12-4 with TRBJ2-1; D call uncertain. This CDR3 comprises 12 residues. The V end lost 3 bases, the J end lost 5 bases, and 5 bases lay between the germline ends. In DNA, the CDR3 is TGTGCCAGCAGTTTTTTCAACAATGAGCAGTTCTTC. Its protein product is CASSFFNNEQFF.

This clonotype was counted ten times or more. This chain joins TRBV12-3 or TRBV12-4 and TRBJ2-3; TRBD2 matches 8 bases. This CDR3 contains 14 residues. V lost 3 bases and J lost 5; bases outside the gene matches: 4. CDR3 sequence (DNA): TGTGCCAGCAGTTTTTCCGCGGGAGGAGATACGCAGTATTTT. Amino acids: CASSFSAGGDTQYF.

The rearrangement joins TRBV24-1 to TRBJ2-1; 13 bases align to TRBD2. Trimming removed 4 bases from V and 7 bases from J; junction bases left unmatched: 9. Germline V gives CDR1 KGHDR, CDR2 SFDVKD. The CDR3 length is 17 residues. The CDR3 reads CATSDSGLAGFINEQFF. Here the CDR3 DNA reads TGTGCCACCAGTGACTCGGGACTAGCGGGATTCATTAATGAGCAGTTCTTC.

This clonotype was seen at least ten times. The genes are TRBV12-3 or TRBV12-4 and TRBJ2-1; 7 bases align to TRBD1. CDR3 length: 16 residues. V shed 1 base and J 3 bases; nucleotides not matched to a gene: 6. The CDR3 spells CASSLEGAFLYNEQFF. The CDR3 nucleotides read TGTGCCAGCAGTTTAGAGGGGGCCTTCCTCTACAATGAGCAGTTCTTC.

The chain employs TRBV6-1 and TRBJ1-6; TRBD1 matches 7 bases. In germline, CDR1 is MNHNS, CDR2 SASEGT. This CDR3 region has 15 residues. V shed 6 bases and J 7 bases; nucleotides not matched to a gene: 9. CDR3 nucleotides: TGTGCCAGCAGAAGGAAGACAGGGACGAATTCACCCCTCCACTTT. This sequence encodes CASRRKTGTNSPLHF.

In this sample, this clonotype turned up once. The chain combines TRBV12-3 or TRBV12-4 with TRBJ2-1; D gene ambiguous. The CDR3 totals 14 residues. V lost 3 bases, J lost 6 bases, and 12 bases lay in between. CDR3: CASSFVQAGNEQFF. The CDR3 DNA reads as TGTGCCAGCAGTTTCGTCCAAGCCGGCAATGAGCAGTTCTTC.

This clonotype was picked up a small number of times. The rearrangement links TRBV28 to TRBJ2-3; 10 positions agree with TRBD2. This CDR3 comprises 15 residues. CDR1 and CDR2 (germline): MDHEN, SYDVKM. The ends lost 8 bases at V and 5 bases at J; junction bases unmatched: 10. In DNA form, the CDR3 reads TGTGCCAGCCCTCCTAGCGGGAGTGTCGTAGATACGCAGTATTTT. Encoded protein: CASPPSGSVVDTQYF.

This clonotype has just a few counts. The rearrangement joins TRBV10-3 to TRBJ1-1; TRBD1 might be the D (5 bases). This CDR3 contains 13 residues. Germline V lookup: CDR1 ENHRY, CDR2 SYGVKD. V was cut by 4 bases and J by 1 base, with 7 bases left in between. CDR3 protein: CAISGTWNTEAFF. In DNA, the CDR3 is TGTGCCATCAGTGGGACATGGAACACTGAAGCTTTCTTT.

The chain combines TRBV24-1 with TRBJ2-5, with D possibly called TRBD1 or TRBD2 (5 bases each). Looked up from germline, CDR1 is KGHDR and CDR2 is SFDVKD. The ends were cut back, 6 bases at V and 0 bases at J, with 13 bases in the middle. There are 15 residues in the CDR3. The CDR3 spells CATSPGRRDQETQYF. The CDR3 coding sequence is TGTGCCACCAGTCCGGGACGGAGAGACCAAGAGACCCAGTACTTC.

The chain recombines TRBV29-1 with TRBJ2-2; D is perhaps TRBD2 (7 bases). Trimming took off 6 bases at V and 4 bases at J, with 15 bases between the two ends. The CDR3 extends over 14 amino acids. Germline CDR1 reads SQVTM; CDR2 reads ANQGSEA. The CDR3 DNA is TGCAGCGTCGTCGGGGGGCGAGCCACCGGGGAGCTGTTTTTT. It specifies CSVVGGRATGELFF.

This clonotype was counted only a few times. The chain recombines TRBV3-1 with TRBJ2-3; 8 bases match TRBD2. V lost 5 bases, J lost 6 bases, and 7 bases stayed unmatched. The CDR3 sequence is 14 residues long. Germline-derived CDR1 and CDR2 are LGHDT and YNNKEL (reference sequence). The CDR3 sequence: CASSSFPGGDTQYF. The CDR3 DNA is TGTGCCAGCAGCTCCTTCCCGGGGGGGGATACGCAGTATTTT.

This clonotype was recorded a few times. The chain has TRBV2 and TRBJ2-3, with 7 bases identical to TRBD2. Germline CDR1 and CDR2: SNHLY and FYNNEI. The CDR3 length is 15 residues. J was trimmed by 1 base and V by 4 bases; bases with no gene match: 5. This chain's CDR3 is CASSGPGGGTDTQYF. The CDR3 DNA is TGTGCCAGCAGTGGGCCGGGGGGAGGCACAGATACGCAGTATTTT.